This T cell receptor (beta chain) was found in a study of T cell clones after liver transplantation. Background on the study: Standard immunosuppression, with no induction, continued until 12-24 months after transplant.

The germline gives CDR1 MDHEN, CDR2 SYDVKM. The CDR3 runs 14 residues. V lost 4 bases to trimming and J lost 6 bases; unmatched junction nucleotides: 5. Data came from immunoSEQ multiplex PCR; TCRdb stores just in-frame clones and leaves some out. The profile shows tens of thousands of clones, approximately 87% of them singletons. The input for sequencing was CD8+ T cells from blood, taken 12 months after liver transplant. The TCR was taken from a human patient who received a liver transplant. Some T cells may have originated in the graft donor. The J gene is TRBJ1-5, the V gene TRBV28; 8 bases align to TRBD1. Written as DNA, the CDR3 is TGTGCCAGCAGTTCGGACAGGGCGGGTCAGCCCCAGCATTTT. As protein: CASSSDRAGQPQHF.